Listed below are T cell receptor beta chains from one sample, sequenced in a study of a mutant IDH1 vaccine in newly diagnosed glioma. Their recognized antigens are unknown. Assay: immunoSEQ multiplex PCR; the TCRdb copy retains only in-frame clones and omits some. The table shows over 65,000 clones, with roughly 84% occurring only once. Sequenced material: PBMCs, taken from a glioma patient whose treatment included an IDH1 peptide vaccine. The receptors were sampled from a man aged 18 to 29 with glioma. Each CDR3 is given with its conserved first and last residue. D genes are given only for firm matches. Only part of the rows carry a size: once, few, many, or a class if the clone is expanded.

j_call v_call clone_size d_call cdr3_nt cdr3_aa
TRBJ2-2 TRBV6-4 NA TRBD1 TGTGCCAGCAGGCAACAGGGGGTGGCCGGGGAGCTGTTTTTT CASRQQGVAGELFF
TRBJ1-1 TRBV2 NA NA TGTGCCAGCAGTGAAGGTACAGCTGAAGCTTTCTTT CASSEGTAEAFF
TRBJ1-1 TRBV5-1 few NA TGCGCCAGCAGCTTGGGACGGGTGAGGGGGAACACTGAAGCTTTCTTT CASSLGRVRGNTEAFF
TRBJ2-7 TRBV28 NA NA TGTGCCAGCAGTTTACAGGCTAGCTACGAGCAGTACTTC CASSLQASYEQYF
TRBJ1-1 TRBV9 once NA TGTGCCAGCAGCCCTATGGACAAAGCGGAGTCGCAAGCTTTCTTT CASSPMDKAESQAFF
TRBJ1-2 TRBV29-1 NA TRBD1 TGCAGCGTGACAGGGGAGGACTATGGCTACACCTTC CSVTGEDYGYTF
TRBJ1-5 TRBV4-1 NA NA TGCGCCAGCAGCCAAGAACCCGGGAGCCTTTATCAGCCCCAGCATTTT CASSQEPGSLYQPQHF
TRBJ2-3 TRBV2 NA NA TGTGCCAGCAGTGGCGGGGGCCTTAGCACAGATACGCAGTATTTT CASSGGGLSTDTQYF
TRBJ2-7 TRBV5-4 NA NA TGTGCCAGCAGCTTGAGAGACAGCACCTACGAGCAGTACTTC CASSLRDSTYEQYF
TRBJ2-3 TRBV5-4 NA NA TGTGCTACCGGTAAAGGGGGTTTACCAGATACGCAGTATTTT CATGKGGLPDTQYF